This TCR beta chain was captured in a study of lymphopenia after photon versus proton radiotherapy (dated by TCRdb to the late 2010s). In the study overall: The immunological effects of photon versus proton radiation therapy were compared in patients with gastrointestinal tumors who developed high-grade lymphopenia. A cohort of around 20 patients with gastrointestinal tumors who received either photon or proton therapy and subsequently developed lymphopenia was included. The study was designed to characterize how the impact on the immune system differs between the two radiation modalities.

Taken from the germline V gene, the CDR1 and CDR2 loops are SGHAT and FQNNGV. V loses 5 bases at its end and J loses 5 bases; junction bases beyond the gene matches: 10. The CDR3, from cysteine to phenylalanine, totals 15 residues. Just the 45-base CDR3 DNA is kept, in frame starting at base 1. About this clone itself: The clone's antigen remains unknown. No much larger clonotype is one base removed from it; base qualities were not supplied.

Overall study results and their limits: The authors looked at the survival association only in patients who died, and they framed better survival with proton therapy as a possibility rather than a demonstrated result. During treatment, patients who received proton therapy stayed relatively stable, whereas patients who received photon therapy lost naive T cells and TCR diversity and gained effector/memory populations. Among patients across the cohort who died, overall survival time showed an inverse correlation with a larger post-nadir drop in TCR diversity. Once the lymphocyte count had reached its nadir, the repertoires of photon-treated patients showed oligoclonal expansion, particularly of CD8+ Temra cells, and this expansion drove the decline in diversity.

To prepare the library, the immunoSEQ multiplex PCR assay was applied. T cell repertoires were profiled by deep sequencing of rearranged TCR beta loci, alongside multiparametric flow cytometry. TCRdb limited this immuneACCESS table to in-frame rearrangements with V and J called. A share of clones is missing; checked studies link under half to unresolved V genes, and the rest is unexplained. A total of around 19,000 clones appear in this sample, 92% of them only once. The top ten clones comprise over 1.5% of the sample. Here the chain combines TRBV11-2 and TRBJ2-7, and 9 junction bases match TRBD1. The TCR originated in a woman aged 40 to 50 with cholangiocarcinoma. The sequencing here drew on peripheral blood, taken from a patient treated with photon-based radiotherapy. The bases read TGTGCCAGCAGCATCCTACAGGGGGCGCGTGACGAGCAGTACTTC. It is translated as CASSILQGARDEQYF. Reference TRBV11-2 and TRBJ2-7 proteins supply the regions before and after the CDR3; the full variable domain is: EAGVAQSPRYKIIEKRQSVAFWCNPISGHATLYWYQQILGQGPKLLIQFQNNGVVDDSQLPKDRFSAERLKGVDSTLKIQPAKLEDSAVYLCASSILQGARDEQYFGPGTRLTVT.